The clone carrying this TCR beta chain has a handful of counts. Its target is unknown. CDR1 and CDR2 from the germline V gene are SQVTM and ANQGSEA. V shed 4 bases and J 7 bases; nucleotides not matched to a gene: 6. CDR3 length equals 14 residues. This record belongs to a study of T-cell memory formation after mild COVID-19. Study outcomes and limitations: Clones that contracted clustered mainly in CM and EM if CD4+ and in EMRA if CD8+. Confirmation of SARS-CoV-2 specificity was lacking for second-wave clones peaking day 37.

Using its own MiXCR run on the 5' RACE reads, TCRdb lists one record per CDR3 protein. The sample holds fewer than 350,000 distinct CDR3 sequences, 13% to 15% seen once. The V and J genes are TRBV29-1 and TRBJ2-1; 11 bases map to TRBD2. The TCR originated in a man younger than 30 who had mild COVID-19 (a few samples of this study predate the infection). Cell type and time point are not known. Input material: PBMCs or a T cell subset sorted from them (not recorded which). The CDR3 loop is CSVGGPSGGNEQFF. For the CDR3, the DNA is TGCAGCGTTGGCGGCCCTAGCGGGGGGAATGAGCAGTTCTTC.